A single sample gave rise to the 24 T cell receptor beta chains below, sequenced in a study of blood T cell repertoires in COVID-19. The table came from immunoSEQ multiplex PCR; TCRdb's copy has only in-frame clones and leaves some out. The sample lists about 160,000 clones, around 85% occurring once. Sequencing was carried out using peripheral blood. Source of these receptors: a human donor with acute or convalescent COVID-19. The donor label of this sample is uncertain.

The CDR3 is CASRRTGGETQYF. The CDR3 DNA is TGTGCCAGCAGAAGGACAGGTGGAGAGACCCAGTACTTC. The V and J genes are TRBV2 and TRBJ2-5, with 7 bases aligning to TRBD1. This CDR3 region has 13 residues. CDR1 is SNHLY and CDR2 is FYNNEI in the germline V gene. J gave up 4 bases and V 6 bases, and 5 bases lay outside the gene matches.

The V call is TRBV6-5, the J call TRBJ1-1, with a tentative D call TRBD1 (6 bases). The V end lost 6 bases, the J end lost 4 bases, and 18 bases lay between the germline ends. The CDR3 extends over 15 amino acids. Germline CDR1 MNHEY, CDR2 SVGAGI. CDR3 DNA: TGTGCCAGCAGGTATATTCAGGGGATCGGCACTGAAGCTTTCTTT. This encodes CASRYIQGIGTEAFF.

The chain recombines TRBV18 with TRBJ1-3; D ambiguous. The CDR3 spans 19 residues. V lost 0 bases, J lost 0 bases, and 18 bases lay in between. Germline CDR1 reads KGHSH; CDR2 reads LQKENI. The CDR3 DNA follows: TGTGCCAGCTCACCACCGGGCAGGCCCGTCTACCACTCTGGAAACACCATATATTTT. It encodes CASSPPGRPVYHSGNTIYF. Full variable domain (remainder filled in from reference TRBV18 and TRBJ1-3): NAGVMQNPRHLVRRRGQEARLRCSPMKGHSHVYWYRQLPEEGLKFMVYLQKENIIDESGMPKERFSAEFPKEGPSILRIQQVVRGDSAAYFCASSPPGRPVYHSGNTIYFGEGSWLTVV.

This clone was recorded a few times. V usage is TRBV6-5 and J usage is TRBJ1-1; the D gene is possibly TRBD1 (6 bases). V was pared by 8 bases and J by 4 bases, with 14 bases between. The germline V gene encodes CDR1 MNHEY and CDR2 SVGAGI. The CDR3 totals 13 residues. The CDR3 DNA follows: TGTGCCAGCCGTCTAGGGGGGGGCACTGAAGCTTTCTTT. Protein: CASRLGGGTEAFF.

The gene calls are TRBV19 and TRBJ1-2; TRBD1 is a possible D gene (5 bases). CDR1 LNHDA and CDR2 SQIVND come from the germline V gene (reference sequence). The CDR3 runs to 14 residues. Trimming took 1 base from V and 4 from J, leaving 10 bases between them. CDR3 in DNA: TGTGCCAGTAGTATAGCCGCCGACAGCTATGGCTACACCTTC. Amino acids: CASSIAADSYGYTF.

This chain joins TRBV12-3 or TRBV12-4 and TRBJ2-7; no definite D call. V lost 2 bases to trimming and J lost 4 bases, with 9 bases between them. The CDR3 length is 13 residues. DNA for the CDR3: TGTGCCAGCAGTTTAAACGAGGTATACGAGCAGTACTTC. Protein sequence: CASSLNEVYEQYF.

The chain recombines TRBV5-8 with TRBJ1-5; 8 bases are shared with TRBD1. The J segment lost 5 bases and the V segment lost 4 bases, leaving 11 bases of the junction unmatched. Germline lookup yields CDR1 SGHTS and CDR2 YDEGEE. This CDR3 region has 16 residues. The CDR3 reads CASSRLTGAWDQPQHF. The CDR3, as DNA: TGTGCCAGCAGCCGATTGACAGGGGCATGGGATCAGCCCCAGCATTTT.

The chain carries TRBV7-8 and TRBJ2-7, with a tentative D call TRBD2 (5 bases). The V end was cut by 7 bases, the J end by 0 bases, with 13 bases between. The CDR3 spans 14 residues. Germline CDR1 is SGHVS and CDR2 is FQNEAQ. The CDR3: CASTERQASYEQYF. The DNA for the CDR3 is TGTGCCAGCACCGAGCGGCAGGCCTCCTACGAGCAGTACTTC.

The gene calls are TRBV28 and TRBJ2-3; 7 bases are a match to TRBD2. This CDR3 region has 13 residues. Germline trimming cut 6 bases from V and 3 bases from J; bases unmatched to any gene: 3. Germline lookup yields CDR1 MDHEN and CDR2 SYDVKM. CDR3 nucleotides: TGTGCCAGCAGAGGGAGGGGAACAGATACGCAGTATTTT. Amino acids: CASRGRGTDTQYF. The variable domain in full, completed from reference TRBV28 and TRBJ2-3, reads DVKVTQSSRYLVKRTGEKVFLECVQDMDHENMFWYRQDPGLGLRLIYFSYDVKMKEKGDIPEGYSVSREKKERFSLILESASTNQTSMYLCASRGRGTDTQYFGPGTRLTVL.

V gene TRBV19 combines with J gene TRBJ1-1; D possibly corresponds to TRBD1 (5 bases). V lost 3 bases, J lost 0 bases, and 14 bases lay in between. Germline V gene sequence: CDR1 LNHDA, CDR2 SQIVND (reference sequence). This CDR3 spans 16 amino acids. The CDR3 sequence: CASSIRGISLNTEAFF. DNA for the CDR3: TGTGCCAGTAGTATTCGGGGGATCTCTTTGAACACTGAAGCTTTCTTT.

CDR3 loop: CASSQENQSGASGNTIYF. DNA of the CDR3: TGTGCCAGCAGCCAAGAGAATCAGTCAGGCGCCTCTGGAAACACCATATATTTT. This chain uses TRBV3-1 (or the pseudogene TRBV3-2) with TRBJ1-3; D remains unclear. Deletions cut 0 bases from V and 0 bases from J, with 15 bases between. Germline assignment: CDR1 LGHDT and CDR2 YNNKEL (reference sequence). This CDR3 region has 18 residues.

The chain links TRBV19 to TRBJ1-1, with a weak D call TRBD1 (6 bases). Germline CDR1 LNHDA, CDR2 SQIVND (reference sequence). Trimming left V 3 bases short and J 1 base short, with 18 bases between. CDR3 size: 17 residues. DNA of the CDR3: TGTGCCAGTAGTATTGAAAACGGAGTGGGGGCGAACACTGAAGCTTTCTTT. Its protein is CASSIENGVGANTEAFF.

This clone came up once. The rearrangement uses TRBV3-1 (or the pseudogene TRBV3-2) and TRBJ2-5; 8 bases line up with TRBD1. Unmatched junction bases numbered 4, after V lost 2 bases and J lost 5 bases. The CDR3 totals 14 residues. CDR1 and CDR2 (germline): LGHDT, YNNKEL (reference sequence). The CDR3: CASSQSRGLETQYF. In nucleotides, the CDR3 is TGTGCCAGCAGCCAATCCAGGGGGCTGGAGACCCAGTACTTC.

The V gene is TRBV5-8, the J gene TRBJ1-2, with D maybe TRBD1 (6 bases). CDR3 length equals 14 residues. V was pared by 2 bases and J by 2 bases, with 10 bases between. The germline gives CDR1 SGHTS, CDR2 YDEGEE. The CDR3 DNA is TGTGCCAGCAGCTTTCCAGGGGTAAACTATGGCTACACCTTC. Translated, it gives CASSFPGVNYGYTF.

This sequence joins TRBV4-1 and TRBJ1-3, with no clear D. The CDR3 length is 14 residues. V was cut by 1 base and J by 6 bases, with 10 bases left in between. Germline V CDR1 and CDR2: MGHRA, YSYEKL. Written as DNA, the CDR3 is TGCGCCAGCAGCCAAGTGGGCAATGCAAACACCATATATTTT. It yields the protein CASSQVGNANTIYF.

This chain joins TRBV6-5 and TRBJ1-2, with D perhaps matching TRBD1 (5 bases). The CDR3 loop spans 15 amino acids. The V gene's germline CDR1 is MNHEY and CDR2 SVGAGI. Trimming left V 3 bases short and J 2 bases short, with 13 bases between. The CDR3 loop reads CASSYSGTVNYGYTF. The CDR3 DNA reads as TGTGCCAGCAGTTATAGCGGGACCGTAAACTATGGCTACACCTTC.

The CDR3 nucleotides read TGTGCCAGCCGGCCGGACAGGTCTTACACCGGGGAGCTGTTTTTT. Translation gives CASRPDRSYTGELFF. J is TRBJ2-2 and V is TRBV6-6; 7 bases align to TRBD1. Germline CDR1 MNHNY, CDR2 SVGAGI (reference sequence). The CDR3 runs to 15 residues. V lost 8 bases, J lost 3 bases, and 9 bases stayed unmatched.

The J gene is TRBJ2-1, the V gene TRBV14; D not resolved. The germline V gene has CDR1 SGHDN and CDR2 FVKESK. The ends were cut back, 2 bases at V and 4 bases at J, with 3 bases in the middle. This CDR3 has 12 residues. The chain's CDR3 is CASSQYYNEQFF. The CDR3 DNA follows: TGTGCCAGCAGCCAATATTACAATGAGCAGTTCTTC.

This sequence joins TRBV29-1 and TRBJ1-4; D is unresolved. Trimming took off 4 bases at V and 8 bases at J, with 17 bases between the two ends. The germline V gene encodes CDR1 SQVTM and CDR2 ANQGSEA. The CDR3 extends over 14 amino acids. The CDR3 sequence is CSVVRSQTSEKLFF. In nucleotides, the CDR3 is TGCAGCGTTGTCCGGAGTCAAACGAGCGAAAAACTGTTTTTT.

The chain recombines TRBV25-1 with TRBJ1-6, with D unclear. Deletions cut 9 bases from V and 5 bases from J, with 14 bases between. CDR3 size: 14 residues. From germline, CDR1 is MGHDK and CDR2 SYGVNS. The DNA for the CDR3 is TGTGCCAGTACCGGGAACCCCAATAATTCACCCCTCCACTTT. Translated: CASTGNPNNSPLHF.

The CDR3 protein is CASSHLRRNGYTF. The CDR3 DNA is TGTGCCAGCAGCCACCTAAGGAGGAATGGCTACACCTTC. The chain employs TRBV3-1 (or the pseudogene TRBV3-2) and TRBJ1-2, with D uncertain. The length of the CDR3 is 13 residues. The V gene lost 3 bases and the J gene lost 6 bases, with 11 bases spanning the gap. CDR1 is LGHDT and CDR2 is YNNKEL in the germline V gene (reference sequence).

The genes are TRBV2 and TRBJ1-2; a possible D gene is TRBD1 (5 bases). The CDR3 extends over 13 amino acids. V lost 5 bases and J lost 7, with 14 bases in between. Germline V lookup: CDR1 SNHLY, CDR2 FYNNEI. The DNA for the CDR3 is TGTGCCAGCAGTTTCTCCCTCCAGGGTGGCTACACCTTC. As protein: CASSFSLQGGYTF. The full variable domain, in which reference TRBV2 and TRBJ1-2 provide the parts outside the CDR3, is EPEVTQTPSHQVTQMGQEVILRCVPISNHLYFYWYRQILGQKVEFLVSFYNNEISEKSEIFDDQFSVERPDGSNFTLKIRSTKLEDSAMYFCASSFSLQGGYTFGSGTRLTVV.

The chain carries TRBV5-4 and TRBJ2-7; possible D gene TRBD1, 6 bases. The V end lost 2 bases, the J end lost 1 base, and 10 bases lay between the germline ends. The CDR3 spans 14 residues. Germline CDR1 SGHNT, CDR2 YYREEE (reference sequence). CDR3 amino acids: CASSFGQTSYEQYF. For the CDR3, the DNA is TGTGCCAGCAGCTTTGGACAGACTTCCTACGAGCAGTACTTC.

The chain joins TRBV25-1 to TRBJ1-1; D is unresolved. CDR3 length: 12 amino acids. The germline V and J ends were trimmed by 5 bases and 9 bases, with 13 bases remaining between them. Germline V lookup: CDR1 MGHDK, CDR2 SYGVNS. The CDR3 DNA is TGTGCCAGCAGTAATTTCCGGGGAAAAGCTTTCTTT. Translated, it gives CASSNFRGKAFF.